Following are 27 T cell receptor beta chains from one sample sequenced in a study of long-term antiretroviral therapy in people with HIV (dated by TCRdb to between 2020 and 2023). Sequencing of the TRB variable region was done with the immunoSEQ hsTCRB v3.0 assay at survey level resolution. Imported from immuneACCESS, the table was reduced by TCRdb to in-frame sequences with V and J called. These copies leave out some clones; in studies compared against another copy, an unresolved V gene accounts for under half, and the cause of the remainder is not known. This sample holds some 16,000 clones; around 80% were observed only once. The ten largest clonotypes hold over 20% of the sample. The sequenced sample was unsorted PBMCs, obtained 2.1 years after starting antiretroviral therapy. The receptors originated from a man between 35 and 55 years old with HIV.

The chain links TRBV5-1 to TRBJ2-7; 7 bases line up with TRBD1. Germline loops: CDR1 SGHRS, CDR2 YFSETQ. The CDR3 runs 15 residues. J lost 3 bases, V lost 4 bases, and 10 bases had no gene match. The CDR3 is CASSPHRGDYYEQYF. CDR3 nucleotide sequence: TGCGCCAGCAGCCCACACAGGGGTGATTACTACGAGCAGTACTTC.

The chain uses TRBV7-9 and TRBJ1-1, with 9 positions matching TRBD1. The germline V gene encodes CDR1 SEHNR and CDR2 FQNEAQ (reference sequence). Unmatched junction bases numbered 8, after V lost 2 bases and J lost 10 bases. The CDR3 contains 14 residues. The CDR3 bases are TGTGCCAGCAGCTTAACCGAACTACAGGGGGCAGCTTTCTTT. Its translation: CASSLTELQGAAFF.

This clone was observed a handful of times. This chain links TRBV7-9 with TRBJ1-1; no clear D gene. V lost 10 bases and J lost 2, with 11 bases in between. The CDR3 is 12 residues long. The germline CDR1 and CDR2 sequences are SEHNR and FQNEAQ (reference sequence). CDR3 nucleotides: TGTGCCACCAGTCGGGTTAACACTGAAGCTTTCTTT. This gives the protein CATSRVNTEAFF.

The chain couples TRBV7-9 to TRBJ2-5; D remains unclear. Deletions cut 8 bases from V and 3 bases from J, with 10 bases between. Germline V gene sequence: CDR1 SEHNR, CDR2 FQNEAQ (reference sequence). The CDR3 loop spans 12 amino acids. CDR3 region: CASCKGKETQYF. CDR3 bases: TGTGCCAGCTGTAAGGGAAAAGAGACCCAGTACTTC.

V gene TRBV15 combines with J gene TRBJ1-1; D not resolved. Deletions cut 3 bases from V and 2 bases from J, with 7 bases between. The length of the CDR3 is 13 residues. Germline V gene data show CDR1 as LNHNV and CDR2 as YYDKDF (reference sequence). The CDR3 coding sequence is TGTGCCACCAGCAGGACATCCAACACTGAAGCTTTCTTT. This codes for CATSRTSNTEAFF.

Judged by abundance, this clone is medium-sized. This chain connects TRBV27 to TRBJ1-2, with a tentative D call TRBD1 (6 bases). V dropped 7 bases and J dropped 6 bases, with 21 bases sitting between them. This CDR3 contains 15 residues. Germline CDR1 and CDR2: MNHEY and SMNVEV (reference sequence). DNA for the CDR3: TGTGCCAGCACCCCCAGTTGGGCAGGGGTTCATGGCTACACCTTC. This encodes CASTPSWAGVHGYTF.

This chain connects TRBV5-4 to TRBJ2-7, with 9 bases lining up with TRBD1. Per the germline V gene, CDR1 is SGHNT and CDR2 is YYREEE (reference sequence). Trimming took 4 bases from V and 5 from J; bases not matched to a gene: 7. The CDR3 has 14 residues. CDR3 region: CASSTGTGSDEQYF. CDR3 DNA: TGTGCCAGCAGCACAGGGACAGGGTCGGACGAGCAGTACTTC. The full variable domain, in which reference TRBV5-4 and TRBJ2-7 provide the parts outside the CDR3, is ETGVTQSPTHLIKTRGQQVTLRCSSQSGHNTVSWYQQALGQGPQFIFQYYREEENGRGNFPPRFSGLQFPNYSSELNVNALELDDSALYLCASSTGTGSDEQYFGPGTRLTVT.

This chain connects TRBV7-2 to TRBJ1-5; D is uncertain. The CDR3 has 14 amino acids. V lost 2 bases and J lost 9, with 14 bases in between. Germline-derived CDR1 and CDR2 are SGHTA and FQGNSA. The CDR3 here is CASSLRYGTSPQHF. DNA of the CDR3: TGTGCCAGCAGCTTAAGATACGGAACGTCGCCCCAGCATTTT.

The chain couples TRBV9 to TRBJ1-1; 9 bases align to TRBD1. Germline values: CDR1 SGDLS, CDR2 YYNGEE. This CDR3 is 14 amino acids long. Losses at the gene ends were 3 bases for V and 2 bases for J; bases not matched to a gene: 2. DNA of the CDR3: TGTGCCAGCAGCGCGGGACAGGGTAACACTGAAGCTTTCTTT. Encoded protein: CASSAGQGNTEAFF.

DNA of the CDR3: TGTGCCAGCAGCTTAACGATCGGTAGGGGGCAGCGAGGGGCAGATACGCAGTATTTT. It is translated as CASSLTIGRGQRGADTQYF. The chain joins TRBV7-3 to TRBJ2-3, with 7 bases lining up with TRBD1. The ends lost 0 bases at V and 4 bases at J; junction bases unmatched: 16. The CDR3 extends over 19 amino acids. Germline V gene data show CDR1 as SGHTA and CDR2 as FQGTGA.

This chain connects TRBV27 to TRBJ2-7; TRBD1 agrees at 10 bases. The germline gives CDR1 MNHEY, CDR2 SMNVEV (reference sequence). The CDR3 is made up of 15 amino acids. Germline trimming cut 3 bases from V and 2 bases from J; bases unmatched to any gene: 4. The CDR3 spells CASSLQGQGAYEQYF. CDR3 in DNA: TGTGCCAGCAGTTTGCAAGGACAGGGGGCCTACGAGCAGTACTTC.

The chain has TRBV7-9 and TRBJ2-7; 8 nucleotides agree with TRBD1. Germline assignment: CDR1 SEHNR and CDR2 FQNEAQ (reference sequence). Losses at the gene ends were 5 bases for V and 3 bases for J; bases not matched to a gene: 15. The length of the CDR3 is 17 residues. CDR3 nucleotides: TGTGCCAGCAGCCCCCGATCTTCAGGGGGCCGGGGCTACGAGCAGTACTTC. Its translation is CASSPRSSGGRGYEQYF.

The rearrangement links TRBV4-1 to TRBJ2-2, with D hard to call. The CDR3 has 14 residues. The germline V gene encodes CDR1 MGHRA and CDR2 YSYEKL. The V gene lost 4 bases and the J gene lost 1 base, with 7 bases spanning the gap. The CDR3: CASSPTWNTGELFF. The CDR3 nucleotides are TGCGCCAGCAGCCCAACCTGGAACACCGGGGAGCTGTTTTTT.

The chain carries TRBV6-1 and TRBJ2-3; D perhaps matches TRBD2 (6 bases). The CDR3 runs 15 residues. Looked up from germline, CDR1 is MNHNS and CDR2 is SASEGT. Trimming shortened V by 6 bases and J by 0 bases, and 13 bases separated the two germline ends. This CDR3 reads CASRGRGLSTDTQYF. DNA of the CDR3: TGTGCCAGCAGGGGTAGGGGACTTAGCACAGATACGCAGTATTTT.

The gene calls are TRBV10-3 and TRBJ2-3; D is perhaps TRBD2 (6 bases). Looked up from germline, CDR1 is ENHRY and CDR2 is SYGVKD. V was trimmed by 2 bases and J by 4 bases, leaving 13 bases between them. The CDR3 spans 15 residues. CDR3 sequence (DNA): TGTGCCATCAGTGAGATCGGGGGACGCGCAGATACGCAGTATTTT. The encoded protein is CAISEIGGRADTQYF.

J is TRBJ2-5 and V is TRBV18, with a weak D call TRBD1 (6 bases). The J call is uncertain, as TRBJ2-7 better fits the DNA end. Germline CDR1 is KGHSH and CDR2 is LQKENI. The CDR3 is 13 residues long. In DNA, the CDR3 is TGTGCCAGCTCACCTCAGGACAGCTACGAGCAGTACTTC. It codes for CASSPQDSYEQYF.

The chain has TRBV5-5 and TRBJ1-3; D remains unclear. The germline V gene has CDR1 SGHKS and CDR2 YYEKEE (reference sequence). V was trimmed by 4 bases and J by 8 bases, leaving 13 bases between them. The CDR3 length is 13 residues. CDR3 bases: TGTGCCAGCAGCCCTTGGGCGGTGGACACCATATATTTT. Translating it yields CASSPWAVDTIYF.

V gene TRBV9 combines with J gene TRBJ2-7; maybe TRBD1 (6 bases). Trimming removed 0 bases at V and 0 bases at J, with 10 bases between. CDR1 is SGDLS, CDR2 YYNGEE, per germline. The CDR3 is made up of 15 amino acids. CDR3 DNA: TGTGCCAGCAGCGTAGATCCAGGGGACTCCTACGAGCAGTACTTC. This codes for CASSVDPGDSYEQYF.

The chain joins TRBV19 to TRBJ1-5, with D unclear. This CDR3 contains 15 residues. Germline values: CDR1 LNHDA, CDR2 SQIVND (reference sequence). V lost 8 bases to trimming and J lost 0 bases, with 14 bases between them. This chain's CDR3 is CASVEGPYSNQPQHF. The CDR3 DNA reads TGTGCCAGTGTGGAGGGCCCTTATAGCAATCAGCCCCAGCATTTT.

V and J are TRBV27 and TRBJ2-5; D unclear. This CDR3 has 16 amino acids. Trimming cost V 5 bases and J 3 bases, with 19 bases left between them. CDR1 and CDR2 (germline): MNHEY, SMNVEV (reference sequence). CDR3 in amino acids: CASSPATYGIEETQYF. The CDR3 bases are TGTGCCAGCAGTCCAGCGACTTATGGGATCGAAGAGACCCAGTACTTC.

The rearrangement links TRBV6-5 to TRBJ2-2, with D possibly TRBD2 on 6 matching bases. The CDR3 covers 14 residues. Trimming pared 6 bases from V and 4 bases from J, leaving 12 bases between. CDR1 and CDR2 (germline): MNHEY, SVGAGI. CDR3 residues: CASSHAGSTGELFF. The CDR3 DNA reads as TGTGCCAGCAGCCATGCCGGGAGCACCGGGGAGCTGTTTTTT.

The rearrangement uses TRBV7-9 and TRBJ1-6; perhaps TRBD1 as D (6 bases). Deletions cut 2 bases from V and 0 bases from J, with 11 bases between. Germline V gene sequence: CDR1 SEHNR, CDR2 FQNEAQ (reference sequence). CDR3 length equals 17 residues. CDR3 sequence: CASSLPTGSSYNSPLHF. CDR3 nucleotides: TGTGCCAGCAGCTTACCAACAGGGAGCTCCTATAATTCACCCCTCCACTTT.

The V gene is TRBV5-1, the J gene TRBJ1-1, with TRBD1 identical over 7 bases. The trim removed 0 bases at V and 3 bases at J, leaving 2 bases unmatched. The CDR3 has 14 residues. Germline lookup yields CDR1 SGHRS and CDR2 YFSETQ. CDR3 nucleotides: TGCGCCAGCAGCTTGGTTCAGGGGGACACTGAAGCTTTCTTT. Its protein product is CASSLVQGDTEAFF.

This clone has just a few counts. CDR3 protein: CASSFLGNQPQHF. The CDR3 nucleotides read TGTGCCAGCAGCTTCCTAGGCAATCAGCCCCAGCATTTT. This chain uses TRBV5-6 with TRBJ1-5; D remains ambiguous. Germline CDR1 SGHDT, CDR2 YYEEEE. The CDR3 length is 13 residues. V shed 2 bases and J shed 2 bases, with 5 bases lying between them.

The V gene is TRBV5-8, the J gene TRBJ2-7, with a weak D call TRBD1 (6 bases). This CDR3 has 18 residues. Per germline, CDR1 SGHTS and CDR2 YDEGEE. Trimming removed 4 bases from V and 4 bases from J, with 27 bases in between. The CDR3 region is CASSGDPQISGHFYEQYF. CDR3 in DNA: TGTGCCAGCAGCGGGGACCCACAAATTTCGGGACATTTTTACGAGCAGTACTTC.

The chain uses TRBV19 and TRBJ2-7; D is possibly TRBD2 (5 bases). The V end was cut by 1 base, the J end by 7 bases, with 11 bases between. This CDR3 region has 13 residues. Germline V lookup: CDR1 LNHDA, CDR2 SQIVND (reference sequence). For the CDR3, the DNA is TGTGCCAGTAGTATAGGTGAGGGTTTTGAGCAGTACTTC. This codes for CASSIGEGFEQYF.

The sample holds a few counts of this clone. This sequence joins TRBV2 and TRBJ1-4; D gene uncertain. The length of the CDR3 is 15 residues. Germline loops: CDR1 SNHLY, CDR2 FYNNEI. Deletions cut 2 bases from V and 2 bases from J, with 9 bases between. The CDR3 nucleotides are TGTGCCAGCAGTGAATCGGGAAACACTAATGAAAAACTGTTTTTT. Its translation is CASSESGNTNEKLFF.